This T cell receptor beta chain originates from a study of blood T cell repertoires in COVID-19. Whole-study context: Nucleic acid was either cDNA or gDNA, and it came from T cells, B-cell-depleted T cells, or PBMCs.

In the original workflow: Cell counts per sample came from amplifying reference gene primers. Repertoires were generated with immunoSEQ multiplex PCR, while TCRdb's copy carries only in-frame clones and drops some. That table is the source of V, J and clone size, and D and trimming were worked out from the DNA. The sample shows roughly 220,000 clones, roughly 89% of them seen only once. This study enrolled people aged 18 to 89 from under 25 US geographic areas. Sequencing was done on a sample of PBMCs or T cells enriched from blood (not recorded which). The TCR comes from a middle-aged woman who had recovered from COVID-19.

The CDR3 sequence: CASRLPGLAGVEQFF. CDR3 coding DNA: TGTGCCAGCAGACTCCCGGGACTAGCGGGAGTTGAGCAGTTCTTC. V and J are TRBV7-2 and TRBJ2-1; TRBD2 matches 14 bases. From germline, CDR1 is SGHTA and CDR2 FQGNSA. The V and J ends lost 6 bases and 9 bases, in that order; junction bases with no gene match: 7. The CDR3 loop spans 15 amino acids. Complete variable domain (other parts from reference TRBV7-2 and TRBJ2-1): GAGVSQSPSNKVTEKGKDVELRCDPISGHTALYWYRQSLGQGLEFLIYFQGNSAPDKSGLPSDRFSAERTGGSVSTLTIQRTQQEDSAVYLCASRLPGLAGVEQFFGPGTRLTVL.